This entry concerns a single T cell receptor (beta chain). TCRdb independently ran MiXCR on the 5' RACE reads; one entry per CDR3 protein. Of more than 55,000 distinct CDR3 sequences in the sample, 9.5% were seen once. This entry belongs to a study of T-cell memory formation after mild COVID-19. The junction had 4 bases not matched to a gene; V was cut back by 3 bases and J by 6 bases. CDR1 is SGHRS, CDR2 YFSETQ, per germline. This CDR3 region has 13 residues. This TCR derives from a man younger than 30 who had mild COVID-19 (a few samples of this study predate the infection). Cell type and time point are not known. The sample consisted of PBMCs or a T cell subset sorted from them (not recorded which). The V gene is TRBV5-1, the J gene TRBJ2-7, with 9 bases matching TRBD1. This chain's CDR3 is CASSSGDRAEQYF. In DNA, the CDR3 is TGCGCCAGCAGCTCAGGGGACAGGGCCGAGCAGTACTTC.